This TCR beta chain was observed in a study of blood T cell repertoires in COVID-19. Study as a whole: T cells, B-cell-depleted T cells, or PBMCs provided the cDNA or gDNA that served as material.

In this sample, this clone turned up a few times. CDR3 length equals 15 residues. CDR1 LNHNV and CDR2 YYDKDF come from the germline V gene (reference sequence). The V end was cut by 0 bases, the J end by 4 bases, with 12 bases between. Sequencing used immunoSEQ multiplex PCR; TCRdb keeps in-frame clones, though not all of them. This sample has 120,000 or so clones, with around 70% found just once. The chain recombines TRBV15 with TRBJ2-5; possible D gene TRBD2, 6 bases. The sample was peripheral blood. The clonotype was recovered from a man in his sixties with acute or convalescent COVID-19. CDR3 nucleotide sequence: TGTGCCACCAGCAGAGATAGTGGTAGCGGAGAGACCCAGTACTTC. It translates to CATSRDSGSGETQYF.